This entry lists 10 T cell receptor beta chains sequenced from one sample in a study of blood T cell repertoires in COVID-19 (dated by TCRdb to about 2020). Library creation used the immunoSEQ multiplex PCR assay. Here the immuneACCESS table is served through TCRdb, limited to in-frame sequences with V and J called. Missing clones are a known gap in these copies; in checked studies unresolved V genes cover under half, and the rest lacks a known reason. The table for this sample lists some 150,000 clones; approximately 87% of them were counted only once. The top ten hold 8.6% of the sample. The sequenced sample was peripheral blood. The receptors come from a woman aged 45 to 65 with active or convalescent COVID-19.

CDR3 in DNA: TGTGCGACAGGGGTTAACACTGAAGCTTTCTTT. Translation: CATGVNTEAFF. This chain uses TRBV2 with TRBJ1-1, with TRBD1 identical over 8 bases. This CDR3 region has 11 residues. CDR1 is SNHLY and CDR2 is FYNNEI in the germline V gene.

Of note for this clone: Within the sample, other DNA sequences also encode this same CDR3. The chain's CDR3 is CSASPTGETQYF. For the CDR3, the DNA is TGCAGTGCTAGTCCCACCGGAGAGACCCAGTACTTC. V gene TRBV20-1 combines with J gene TRBJ2-5; D is undetermined. The V end lost 3 bases, the J end lost 4 bases, and 9 bases lay between the germline ends. There are 12 residues in the CDR3. Per the germline V gene, CDR1 is DFQATT and CDR2 is SNEGSKA (reference sequence).

This chain uses TRBV11-3 with TRBJ2-7, with a weak D call TRBD2 (6 bases). Germline V gives CDR1 SGHNT, CDR2 YENEEA. This CDR3 is 15 amino acids long. V was trimmed by 6 bases and J by 2 bases, leaving 17 bases between them. The CDR3: CASRPHAGLPYEQYF. The CDR3 nucleotides are TGTGCCAGCAGACCGCATGCGGGACTCCCCTACGAGCAGTACTTC.

Written as DNA, the CDR3 is TGTGCCAGCAGTTTGTACAGGGGTTGGCTCTATGGCTACACCTTC. Its translation is CASSLYRGWLYGYTF. J is TRBJ1-2 and V is TRBV28; TRBD1 matches 7 bases. This CDR3 is built from 15 residues. Trimming removed 3 bases from V and 4 bases from J; junction bases left unmatched: 8. Germline V gene data show CDR1 as MDHEN and CDR2 as SYDVKM.

V usage is TRBV28 and J usage is TRBJ2-7, with D possibly being TRBD1 (5 bases). Trimming removed 6 bases at V and 3 bases at J, with 15 bases between. Germline V gene data show CDR1 as MDHEN and CDR2 as SYDVKM. This CDR3 region has 14 residues. The CDR3 DNA sequence: TGTGCCAGCAGCCTCGCGGACAAATTCTACGAGCAGTACTTC. This codes for CASSLADKFYEQYF. Full variable domain (outside the CDR3, taken from reference TRBV28 and TRBJ2-7): DVKVTQSSRYLVKRTGEKVFLECVQDMDHENMFWYRQDPGLGLRLIYFSYDVKMKEKGDIPEGYSVSREKKERFSLILESASTNQTSMYLCASSLADKFYEQYFGPGTRLTVT.

The chain uses TRBV2 and TRBJ1-6; D is possibly TRBD1 (5 bases). Germline-derived CDR1 and CDR2 are SNHLY and FYNNEI. The CDR3 consists of 14 residues. V dropped 3 bases and J dropped 9 bases, with 12 bases sitting between them. CDR3: CASSDPGGISPLHF. The CDR3 DNA reads TGTGCCAGCAGTGACCCGGGGGGGATTTCACCCCTCCACTTT.

The gene calls are TRBV5-4 and TRBJ1-4; a weak D match, TRBD1 (5 bases). The CDR3 has 13 amino acids. Germline V gene lookup returns CDR1 SGHNT and CDR2 YYREEE (reference sequence). V lost 5 bases, J lost 6 bases, and 11 bases lay in between. The CDR3 DNA sequence: TGTGCCAGCAGTCCCGGGGGGTATGAAAAACTGTTTTTT. Its translation is CASSPGGYEKLFF.

The V and J genes are TRBV6-2 or TRBV6-3 and TRBJ2-7; 8 bases are a match to TRBD1. Losses at the gene ends were 2 bases for V and 4 bases for J; bases not matched to a gene: 4. Germline CDR1 MNHEY, CDR2 SVGEGT. The CDR3 loop spans 14 amino acids. The chain's CDR3 is CASSYGQGGYEQYF. The CDR3 coding sequence is TGTGCCAGCAGTTACGGACAGGGTGGGTACGAGCAGTACTTC.

The V and J genes are TRBV4-1 and TRBJ2-3; 10 nucleotides align to TRBD1. CDR1 and CDR2 (germline): MGHRA, YSYEKL. This CDR3 region has 16 residues. The V gene end was trimmed by 6 bases and the J gene end by 3 bases; junction bases not matched to a gene: 9. CDR3 DNA sequence: TGCGCCAGCAGAAGGGACAGGGGTGGGAATACAGATACGCAGTATTTT. As protein: CASRRDRGGNTDTQYF.

The chain couples TRBV19 to TRBJ2-7; D is perhaps TRBD2 (6 bases). Germline assignment: CDR1 LNHDA and CDR2 SQIVND (reference sequence). Trimming stripped 3 bases from V and 9 bases from J, with 18 bases between. The CDR3 loop spans 14 amino acids. The CDR3 is CASSIQGFGDSQYF. CDR3 bases: TGTGCCAGTAGTATCCAGGGCTTCGGGGACTCGCAGTACTTC.